This T cell receptor beta chain was found in a study of CD8+CD57+ T cells in acquired aplastic anemia (dated by TCRdb to 2016 to 2018). About the investigation overall: A mean of roughly 2.9 ug of DNA, ranging from roughly 0.2 to 30 ug, was extracted from sorted CD4+ and CD8+ cells. A CD8+CD57+ expansion meant a frequency higher than the mean frequency seen in healthy subjects.

Genomic DNA was used as template for profiling of TCR beta VDJ combinations and CDR3 sequences. An Illumina HiSeq 2000 was the platform used for TCR repertoire sequencing. The source study handled its data this way. Repertoires were assessed using TRBV/TRBJ rearrangement plots, CDR3 size and DJ length profiles, and Simpson's diversity index. The most abundant DNA sequence in the deep sequencing data was taken as the immunodominant clone. CDR3 amino acid sequences were screened for sharing across subjects and were compared with published repertoires and the VDJdb database. Using fastp at Q25 and MiXCR, TCRdb reprocessed the public reads and kept productive beta chains. One record per CDR3 amino acid sequence lists the most common genes and DNA. The authors' filters were not applied to this entry. The sample records around 250,000 distinct CDR3 sequences, about 80% of which are singletons. The ten biggest clones cover approximately 40% of the sample.

The CDR3 runs 15 residues from the cysteine to the phenylalanine. CDR3 DNA only is kept here, 45 bases in frame from base 1. CDR1 is given as SGDLS and CDR2 as YYNGEE, both from the germline V gene. The trim is 5 bases for V and 4 bases for J, with a gap of 19 bases between the germline ends. A remark on this clonotype: The antigen it binds to is not known. No qualities accompany the bases; no much larger clone lies one base away.

Broader findings and caveats from the paper: Patients and healthy controls showed no significant difference in CD8+ Simpson's diversity (P=0.060). Although 25 to 30 CD8+ CDR3 sequences were shared by patients and controls, these sequences appeared highly expressed in patients and within the immunodominant clones of patients.

Patients chosen for sequencing had shown expansion of CD8+CD57+ cells by flow cytometry. Every patient had severe acquired aplastic anemia, diagnosed using the International Study of Aplastic Anemia and Agranulocytosis and Camitta criteria. At the time blood was sampled, none of the patients had received any therapy. In this study, sorted CD4+ and CD8+ T cells from the blood of healthy subjects and of severe aplastic anemia patients had their TCR repertoires deep-sequenced. Patients were enrolled in the USA under clinicaltrials.gov protocols 00001620, 01623167, 00001397, 00071045, 00081523 and 00961064. Ficoll-Paque density gradient centrifugation was used to isolate peripheral blood mononuclear cells. Before DNA extraction, CD4+ and CD8+ T cells were sorted by FACS or by magnetic beads.

The specimen sequenced was sorted CD4+, CD8+, or CD8+CD57+ T cells (not recorded which) from PBMCs. The chain was built from TRBV9 and TRBJ2-7, with TRBD2 as a weak D call on 6 bases. This TCR was recovered from a human donor with aplastic anemia. CDR3 loop: CASSELAPMLYEQYF. The nucleotides are TGTGCCAGCAGTGAGCTAGCGCCCATGCTGTACGAGCAGTACTTC.